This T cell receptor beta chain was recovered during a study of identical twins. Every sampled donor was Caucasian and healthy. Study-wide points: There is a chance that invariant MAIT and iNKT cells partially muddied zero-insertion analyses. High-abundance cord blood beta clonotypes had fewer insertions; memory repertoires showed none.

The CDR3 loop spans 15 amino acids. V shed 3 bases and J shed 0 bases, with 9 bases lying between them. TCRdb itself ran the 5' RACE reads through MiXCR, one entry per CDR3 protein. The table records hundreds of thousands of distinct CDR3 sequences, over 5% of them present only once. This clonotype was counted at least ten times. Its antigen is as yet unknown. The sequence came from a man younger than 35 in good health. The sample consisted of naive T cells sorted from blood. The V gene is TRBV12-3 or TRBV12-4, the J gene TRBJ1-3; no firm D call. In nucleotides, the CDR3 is TGTGCCAGCAGTTTCGGCAGTCACTCTGGAAACACCATATATTTT. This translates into CASSFGSHSGNTIYF.